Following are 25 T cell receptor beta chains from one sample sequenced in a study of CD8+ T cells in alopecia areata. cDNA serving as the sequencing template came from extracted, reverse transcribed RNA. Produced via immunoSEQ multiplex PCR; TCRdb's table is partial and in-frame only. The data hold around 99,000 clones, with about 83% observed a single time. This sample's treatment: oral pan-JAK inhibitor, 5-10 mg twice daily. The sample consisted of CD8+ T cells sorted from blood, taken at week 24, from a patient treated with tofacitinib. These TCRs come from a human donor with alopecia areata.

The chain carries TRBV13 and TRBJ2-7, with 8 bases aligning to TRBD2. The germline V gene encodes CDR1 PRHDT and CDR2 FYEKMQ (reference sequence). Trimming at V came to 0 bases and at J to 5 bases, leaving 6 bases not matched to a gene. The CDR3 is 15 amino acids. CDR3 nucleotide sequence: TGTGCCAGCAGCTTAGGACAGCGGGGGTACCACGAGCAGTACTTC. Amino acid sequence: CASSLGQRGYHEQYF.

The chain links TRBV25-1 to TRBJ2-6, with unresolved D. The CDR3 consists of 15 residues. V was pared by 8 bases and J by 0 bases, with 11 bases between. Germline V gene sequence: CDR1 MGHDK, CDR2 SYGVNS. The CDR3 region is CASLNWVSGANVLTF. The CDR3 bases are TGTGCCAGCTTAAATTGGGTCTCTGGGGCCAACGTCCTGACTTTC.

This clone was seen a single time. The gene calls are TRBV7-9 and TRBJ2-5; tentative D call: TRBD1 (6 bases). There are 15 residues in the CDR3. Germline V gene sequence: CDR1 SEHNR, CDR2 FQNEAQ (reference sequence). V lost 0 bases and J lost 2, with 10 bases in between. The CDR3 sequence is CASSLATGMQETQYF. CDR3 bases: TGTGCCAGCAGCTTAGCTACAGGGATGCAAGAGACCCAGTACTTC. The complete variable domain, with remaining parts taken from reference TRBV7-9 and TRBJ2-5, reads DTGVSQNPRHKITKRGQNVTFRCDPISEHNRLYWYRQTLGQGPEFLTYFQNEAQLEKSRLLSDRFSAERPKGSFSTLEIQRTEQGDSAMYLCASSLATGMQETQYFGPGTRLLVL.

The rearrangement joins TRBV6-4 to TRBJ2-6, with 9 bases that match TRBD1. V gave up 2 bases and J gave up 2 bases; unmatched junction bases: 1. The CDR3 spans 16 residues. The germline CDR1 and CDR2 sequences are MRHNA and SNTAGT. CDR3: CASSDRTGAGANVLTF. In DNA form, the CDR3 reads TGTGCCAGCAGTGACAGGACAGGGGCTGGGGCCAACGTCCTGACTTTC.

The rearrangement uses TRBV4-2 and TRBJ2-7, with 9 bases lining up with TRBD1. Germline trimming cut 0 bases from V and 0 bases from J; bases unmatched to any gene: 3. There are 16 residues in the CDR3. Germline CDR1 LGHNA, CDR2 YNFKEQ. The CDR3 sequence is CASSQEGTGFSYEQYF. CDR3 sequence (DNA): TGTGCCAGCAGCCAAGAAGGGACAGGGTTCTCCTACGAGCAGTACTTC.

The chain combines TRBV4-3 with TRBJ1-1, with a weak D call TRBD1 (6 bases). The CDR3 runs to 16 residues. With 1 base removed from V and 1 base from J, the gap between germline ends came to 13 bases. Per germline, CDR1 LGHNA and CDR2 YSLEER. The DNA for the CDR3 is TGCGCCAGCAGCCAAGCCAATAACAGGGAGAACACTGAAGCTTTCTTT. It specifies CASSQANNRENTEAFF.

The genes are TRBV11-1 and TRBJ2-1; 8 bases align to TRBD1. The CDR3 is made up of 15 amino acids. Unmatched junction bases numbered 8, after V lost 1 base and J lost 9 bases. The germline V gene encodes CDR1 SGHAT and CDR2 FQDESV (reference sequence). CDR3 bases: TGTGCCAGCAGCTTAGAGGCAGGGGGCTTGGGTGAGCAGTTCTTC. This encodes CASSLEAGGLGEQFF.

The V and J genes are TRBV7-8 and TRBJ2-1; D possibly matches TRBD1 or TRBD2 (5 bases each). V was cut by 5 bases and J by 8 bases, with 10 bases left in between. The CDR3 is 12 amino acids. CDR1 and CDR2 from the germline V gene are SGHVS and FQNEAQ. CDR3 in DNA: TGTGCCAGCAGCACCCCGGGGCATGAGCAGTTCTTC. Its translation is CASSTPGHEQFF.

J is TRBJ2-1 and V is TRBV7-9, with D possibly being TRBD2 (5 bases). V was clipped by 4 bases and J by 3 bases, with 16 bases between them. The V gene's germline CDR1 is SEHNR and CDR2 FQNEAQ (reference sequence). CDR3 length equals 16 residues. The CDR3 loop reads CASSSDLARLYNEQFF. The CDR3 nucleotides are TGTGCCAGCAGCTCGGACTTGGCTCGCCTCTACAATGAGCAGTTCTTC.

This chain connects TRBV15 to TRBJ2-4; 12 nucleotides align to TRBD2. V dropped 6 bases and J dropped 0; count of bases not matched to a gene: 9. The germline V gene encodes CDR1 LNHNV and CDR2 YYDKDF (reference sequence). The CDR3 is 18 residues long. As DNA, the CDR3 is TGTGCCACCAGACTTACTAGCGGGGGGACCATAGCCAAAAACATTCAGTACTTC. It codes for CATRLTSGGTIAKNIQYF.

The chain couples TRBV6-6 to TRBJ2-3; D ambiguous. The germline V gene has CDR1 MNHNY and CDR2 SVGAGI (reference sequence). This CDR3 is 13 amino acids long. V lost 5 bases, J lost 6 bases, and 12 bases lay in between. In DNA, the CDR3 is TGTGCCAGCAGTCACGTTCCCGGGGATACGCAGTATTTT. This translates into CASSHVPGDTQYF.

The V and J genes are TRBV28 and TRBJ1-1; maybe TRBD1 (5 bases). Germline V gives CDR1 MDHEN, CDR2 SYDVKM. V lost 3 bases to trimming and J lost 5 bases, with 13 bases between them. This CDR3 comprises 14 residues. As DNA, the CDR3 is TGTGCCAGCAGTTTGGGGGGGAGACGGACTGAAGCTTTCTTT. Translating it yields CASSLGGRRTEAFF. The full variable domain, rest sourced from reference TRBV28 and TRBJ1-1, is DVKVTQSSRYLVKRTGEKVFLECVQDMDHENMFWYRQDPGLGLRLIYFSYDVKMKEKGDIPEGYSVSREKKERFSLILESASTNQTSMYLCASSLGGRRTEAFFGQGTRLTVV.

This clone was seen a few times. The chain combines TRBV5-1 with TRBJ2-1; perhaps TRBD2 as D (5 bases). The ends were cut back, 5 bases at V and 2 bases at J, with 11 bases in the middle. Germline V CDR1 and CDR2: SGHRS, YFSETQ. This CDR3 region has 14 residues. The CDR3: CASSRLGAYNEQFF. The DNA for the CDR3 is TGCGCCAGCAGTCGTCTCGGGGCCTACAATGAGCAGTTCTTC.

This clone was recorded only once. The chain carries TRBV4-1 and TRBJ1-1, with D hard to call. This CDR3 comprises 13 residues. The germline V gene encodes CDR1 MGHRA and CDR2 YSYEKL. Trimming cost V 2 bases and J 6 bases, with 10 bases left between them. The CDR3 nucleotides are TGCGCCAGCAGCCAACTGGGGAATCCTGAAGCTTTCTTT. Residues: CASSQLGNPEAFF.

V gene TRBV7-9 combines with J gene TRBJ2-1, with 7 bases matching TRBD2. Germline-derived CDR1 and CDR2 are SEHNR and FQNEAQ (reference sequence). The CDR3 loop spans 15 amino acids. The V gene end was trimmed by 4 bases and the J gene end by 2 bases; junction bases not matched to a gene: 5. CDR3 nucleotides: TGTGCCAGCAGCTCCAGCGGGGACCCCTACAATGAGCAGTTCTTC. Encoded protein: CASSSSGDPYNEQFF.

As DNA, the CDR3 is TGTGCTAGTGGTGGGCCCCAGATCGGGGCCGAAGAGACCCAGTACTTC. Its protein is CASGGPQIGAEETQYF. The genes are TRBV12-5 and TRBJ2-5; D is tentatively TRBD1 or TRBD2 (5 bases each). Between the trimmed V and J ends, which lost 5 bases and 3 bases, there was a span of 19 bases. The germline gives CDR1 LGHNT, CDR2 FRNRAP. The CDR3 loop spans 16 amino acids.

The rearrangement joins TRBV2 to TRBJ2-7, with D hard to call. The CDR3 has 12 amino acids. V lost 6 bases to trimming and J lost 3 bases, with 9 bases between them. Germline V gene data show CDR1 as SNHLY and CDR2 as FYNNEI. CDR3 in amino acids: CASSPSLYEQYF. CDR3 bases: TGTGCCAGCAGCCCGTCTCTCTACGAGCAGTACTTC.

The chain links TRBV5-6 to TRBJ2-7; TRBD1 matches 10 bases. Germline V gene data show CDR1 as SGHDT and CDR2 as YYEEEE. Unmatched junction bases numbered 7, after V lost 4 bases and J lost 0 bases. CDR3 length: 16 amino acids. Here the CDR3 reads CASSQTGTGVSYEQYF. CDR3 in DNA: TGTGCCAGCAGCCAAACCGGGACAGGGGTCTCCTACGAGCAGTACTTC.

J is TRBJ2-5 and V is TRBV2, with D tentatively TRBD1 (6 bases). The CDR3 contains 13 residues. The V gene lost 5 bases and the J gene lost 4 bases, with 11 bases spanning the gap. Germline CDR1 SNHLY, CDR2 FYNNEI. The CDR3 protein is CASSLQGRETQYF. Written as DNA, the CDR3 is TGTGCCAGCAGTCTACAGGGTCGAGAGACCCAGTACTTC.

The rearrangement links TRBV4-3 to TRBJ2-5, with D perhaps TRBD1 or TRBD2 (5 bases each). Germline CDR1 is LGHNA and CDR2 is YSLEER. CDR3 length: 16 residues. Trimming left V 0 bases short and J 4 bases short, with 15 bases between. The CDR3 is CASSQDGRSGGETQYF. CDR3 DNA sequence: TGCGCCAGCAGCCAAGATGGGCGCTCTGGGGGAGAGACCCAGTACTTC.

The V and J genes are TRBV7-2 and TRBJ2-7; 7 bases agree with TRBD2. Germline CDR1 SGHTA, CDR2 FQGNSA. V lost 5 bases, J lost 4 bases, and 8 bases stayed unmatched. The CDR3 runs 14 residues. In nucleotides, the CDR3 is TGTGCCAGCAGCCCCCGGGGGGTGGGGTACGAGCAGTACTTC. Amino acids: CASSPRGVGYEQYF.

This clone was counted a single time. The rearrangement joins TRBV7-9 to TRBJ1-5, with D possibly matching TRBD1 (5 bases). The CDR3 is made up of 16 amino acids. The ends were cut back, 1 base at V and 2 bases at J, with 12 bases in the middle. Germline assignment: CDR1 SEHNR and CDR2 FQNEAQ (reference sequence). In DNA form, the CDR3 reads TGTGCCAGCAGCTTAGTAGGGGCGCGGGGCAATCAGCCCCAGCATTTT. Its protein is CASSLVGARGNQPQHF.

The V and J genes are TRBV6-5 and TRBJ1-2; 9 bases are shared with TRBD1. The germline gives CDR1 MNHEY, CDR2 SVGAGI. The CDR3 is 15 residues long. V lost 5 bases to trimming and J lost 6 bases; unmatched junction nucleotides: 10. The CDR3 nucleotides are TGTGCCAGCAGTAACACAGGGACAGGGCTCGATGGCTACACCTTC. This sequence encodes CASSNTGTGLDGYTF.

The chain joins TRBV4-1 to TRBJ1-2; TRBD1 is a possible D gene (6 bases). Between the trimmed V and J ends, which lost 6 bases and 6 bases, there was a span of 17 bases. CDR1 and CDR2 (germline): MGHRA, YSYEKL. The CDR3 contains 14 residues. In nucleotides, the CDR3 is TGCGCCAGCAGACCGGACAGTCTTGGGGATGGCTACACCTTC. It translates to CASRPDSLGDGYTF.

The CDR3 bases are TGTGCCAGCAGTAGTTACGGGAACACTGAAGCTTTCTTT. It codes for CASSSYGNTEAFF. The chain has TRBV27 and TRBJ1-1, with D uncertain. This CDR3 spans 13 amino acids. CDR1 is MNHEY and CDR2 is SMNVEV in the germline V gene (reference sequence). The V end lost 5 bases, the J end lost 1 base, and 8 bases lay between the germline ends.